This T cell receptor (beta chain) was sequenced during a study of cytomegalovirus exposure and HLA in healthy donors. Study-level background: A previous analysis identified around 120 million unique TCR beta sequences derived from roughly 180 million T cells.

Concerning this clone: Its antigen is still unknown.

The study's findings and limits: Confirmation was obtained in vitro that a few CMV-associated chains are specific for CMV antigens. An assumption of roughly uniform sequencing depth across donors underlay the presence/absence analyses.

V was clipped by 1 base and J by 6 bases; unmatched bases: 6. The length of the CDR3 is 15 residues. From germline, CDR1 is LGHNT and CDR2 FRNRAP. The PCR ran on 60 Vbeta and 13 Jbeta primers. Sequenced by immunoSEQ multiplex PCR; TCRdb stores in-frame clones only, minus some. The table lists around 140,000 clones, roughly three quarters of them singletons. The chain has TRBV12-5 and TRBJ2-1, with 7 bases that match TRBD2. The material sequenced was PBMCs. The TCR was taken from a woman between 18 and 29 years old in good health and CMV-seronegative. CDR3 loop: CASGLERLAGNEQFF. As DNA, the CDR3 is TGTGCTAGTGGTTTGGAAAGACTAGCAGGCAATGAGCAGTTCTTC.